This TCR beta chain derives from a study of blood T cell repertoires in COVID-19 (TCRdb year 2020). With respect to the entire study: Samples from collaborators originated in the United States, Italy and Spain and spanned both the acute and convalescent phases of COVID-19. The material from the prospective study consisted of cDNA or gDNA derived from T cells, B-cell-depleted T cells, or PBMCs. The dataset comprised deeply sampled blood TCRbeta repertoires from subjects exposed to, actively infected with, or recovered from COVID-19. The repertoires were released in a freely available public database meant as a resource for research on the immune response to SARS-CoV-2. Samples came from the ongoing ImmuneRACE study (first 160 participants) plus 1,254 subjects from 6 global collaborators. Nearly every sample came with metadata listing a de-identified subject ID, COVID-19 status, age in years and sex. Where available, HLA class I and class II types were taken from metadata supplied by the sample provider and were not determined by assay-based typing.

The research as a whole found: How much clinical and demographic metadata was included differed by source and by participant, and the metadata was provided uncurated.

CDR1 MNHEY and CDR2 SMNVEV were looked up in the germline V gene (reference sequence). V was cut back by 3 bases and J by 8 bases, leaving a gap of 13 bases between them. The CDR3, cysteine through phenylalanine, is 13 amino acids long. The kept DNA is CDR3 alone, 39 bases in frame from the first base. Each collaborating institution followed its own protocols to collect whole blood in K2EDTA tubes. For TCRbeta analysis, collaborators shipped samples as frozen whole blood, isolated PBMCs, or DNA extracted from either of those sample types. A word on this clone: Its antigen has not been determined. Base qualities are not at hand, and no much larger clone is one base apart.

The immunoSEQ Assay, a bias-controlled multiplex PCR, was used to amplify TCRbeta CDR3 regions from genomic DNA. Processing in the source paper ran as follows. The number of nucleated cells in each sample was estimated by amplification of reference gene primers within the assay. To quantify the absolute abundance of each unique TCRbeta CDR3 rearrangement, sequence reads were collapsed and filtered. For each sample, productive Simpson clonality was calculated as the square root of Simpson's diversity index across productive rearrangements. The table was pulled from immuneACCESS by TCRdb, which kept in-frame rearrangements only. Such tables lose some clones; where checked, under half of the loss comes from unresolved V genes, and the rest has no known cause. From that table come the V and J calls and clone size; the DNA was used to work out D and trimming. A total of about 110,000 clones appear in this sample, approximately 81% of them only once. The ten largest clonotypes hold about 3.6% of the sample.

The specimen sequenced was peripheral blood. The sequence derives from a man between 40 and 49 years old with acute or convalescent COVID-19. The rearranged segments are TRBV27 and TRBJ1-2; the D gene assignment is ambiguous. The CDR3: CASSLVKGGGYTF. The nucleotides read TGTGCCAGCAGTTTGGTTAAGGGAGGGGGCTACACCTTC.